The clone carrying this TCR beta chain was seen a single time. This CDR3 is built from 16 residues. The V gene's germline CDR1 is SNHLY and CDR2 FYNNEI. With 2 bases removed from V and 4 bases from J, the gap between germline ends came to 18 bases. This table comes from immunoSEQ multiplex PCR, and its TCRdb copy is limited to in-frame clones, with some not included. The sample gives approximately 24,000 clones, 85% to 90% of which show up once; about 15% is in the top ten. The sample is drawn from a study of OX40 agonist ivuxolimab in advanced cancers. Looking at the study overall: Patients were dosed intravenously with ivuxolimab at 0.01 to 10 mg/kg every 2 weeks.

This clonotype originated in an adult with an advanced solid tumor such as melanoma, head and neck, liver or kidney cancer. The source material was CD4+ or CD8+ T cells sorted from blood, sampled in a trial of the OX40 agonist ivuxolimab. This rearrangement joins TRBV2 to TRBJ2-7; D unclear. CDR3 residues: CASSERWVGWGYEQYF. CDR3 DNA sequence: TGTGCCAGCAGTGAACGGTGGGTAGGGTGGGGTTACGAGCAGTACTTC.